Sequencing of this T cell receptor beta chain was carried out in a study of CXCR3-negative and CXCR3-positive naive CD8 T cells. The CDR3 is 19 amino acids. Germline V gene lookup returns CDR1 SGHDT and CDR2 YYEEEE. cDNA libraries for TRB were generated by 5' RACE incorporating UMI labels. TCRdb re-called the 5' RACE reads; every CDR3 protein appears as one record, without DNA. Its table lists 130,000 or so distinct CDR3 sequences. The clonotype was recovered from a human donor in good health. Some clones in this sample may be carry-over from other donors' samples. The chain employs TRBV5-6 and TRBJ2-6. The sequenced sample was naive CXCR3- CD8+ T cells from blood. Specified subset: CD45RO-CCR7+CD27+CD95- naive CD8+ T cells lacking CXCR3 (TNR3-). CDR3 sequence reads: CASSLGRVPTSSGANVLTF.